The source of this TCR beta chain is a study of T cells in Graves' hyperthyroidism and ophthalmopathy. This clonotype has a count of ten or more. These patients, aged 18 to 65, had recently diagnosed hyperthyroidism lasting under 2 months. Extraction of PBMCs used roughly 9.6 ml of fresh peripheral blood. It was RNA transcripts that yielded the amplified TCR beta CDR3 regions. RT-PCR in the first round (using the HTBI primer set) targeted the TCR CDR3. Via MiXCR, TCRdb re-called the multiplex PCR reads, giving one row per CDR3 protein. The sample lists approximately 740,000 distinct CDR3 sequences, approximately 15% occurring once. Losses at the gene ends were 8 bases for V and 6 bases for J; bases not matched to a gene: 9. This CDR3 is 13 amino acids long. Germline V gene data show CDR1 as KGHSH and CDR2 as LQKENI.

The TCR was taken from a woman between 18 and 30 years old with Graves' hyperthyroidism. Sequencing input: blood. The chain recombines TRBV18 with TRBJ2-7; TRBD2 matches at 8 bases. Written as DNA, the CDR3 is TGTGCCAGCGGGGCTAGAGGGACTAGCGAGCAGTACTTC. This encodes CASGARGTSEQYF.